Listed here are 12 T cell receptor beta chains from one sample, sequenced in a study of shared clonotypes between healthy human individuals. The repertoire was sequenced with immunoSEQ multiplex PCR; TCRdb's copy has only in-frame clones and lacks some. This sample yields 2 million to 2.5 million clones, of which roughly 93% are seen a single time; under 0.45% belongs to the top ten. Sequenced: naive CD4+ T cells from PBMCs. Subset indicated: CD45RA+ positively selected. The source is a man younger than 30 in good health. Some clones in this sample may be carry-over from other donors' samples.

A word on this clone: Distinct nucleotide sequences in the sample also encode this CDR3. The chain recombines TRBV6-1 with TRBJ1-2; 7 bases map to TRBD1. This CDR3 contains 13 residues. In germline, CDR1 is MNHNS, CDR2 SASEGT. After removal of 6 bases from V and 2 bases from J, the junction contained 3 bases not matched to a gene. The CDR3 loop is CASREQGNYGYTF. The CDR3 DNA reads TGTGCCAGCAGGGAACAGGGGAACTATGGCTACACCTTC.

V gene TRBV5-1 combines with J gene TRBJ2-5; 10 bases map to TRBD2. The V gene's germline CDR1 is SGHRS and CDR2 YFSETQ. The CDR3 spans 14 residues. J gave up 7 bases and V 4 bases, and 7 bases lay outside the gene matches. CDR3: CASSRLAGDVTQYF. For the CDR3, the DNA is TGCGCCAGCAGCCGCCTAGCGGGAGATGTGACCCAGTACTTC.

This sequence joins TRBV6-1 and TRBJ2-7, with 7 bases matching TRBD1. The CDR3 is 15 amino acids. CDR1 and CDR2 (germline): MNHNS, SASEGT. The V and J ends lost 6 bases and 3 bases, in that order; junction bases with no gene match: 11. The CDR3 bases are TGTGCCAGCAGCGCACCGGGACAGCGACGCTACGAGCAGTACTTC. It encodes CASSAPGQRRYEQYF.

The chain is built from TRBV30 and TRBJ1-1; D is unclear. CDR3 length: 16 residues. Trimming left V 3 bases short and J 0 bases short, with 17 bases between. Germline V gene data show CDR1 as GTSNPN and CDR2 as SVGIG (reference sequence). The CDR3 reads CAWSRMMGEMNTEAFF. CDR3 in DNA: TGTGCCTGGAGCCGTATGATGGGAGAAATGAACACTGAAGCTTTCTTT.

J is TRBJ1-1 and V is TRBV10-2; D may be TRBD1 (6 bases). CDR1 and CDR2 (germline): WSHSY, SAAADI. The CDR3 loop spans 14 amino acids. Trimming left V 4 bases short and J 7 bases short, with 16 bases between. The CDR3 DNA reads as TGCGCCAGCAGTGGCCAAGGGGGGTTTGTTGAAGCTTTCTTT. This sequence encodes CASSGQGGFVEAFF.

The CDR3 region has the DNA TGTGCCAGCTCACCAATGGCAGGAACTAACTATGGCTACACCTTC. This encodes CASSPMAGTNYGYTF. V is TRBV18 and J is TRBJ1-2; D remains unclear. V was shortened by 2 bases and J by 0 bases, with 10 bases between the two germline ends. There are 15 residues in the CDR3. Germline V gives CDR1 KGHSH, CDR2 LQKENI.

The rearrangement uses TRBV27 and TRBJ2-7, with 10 bases lining up with TRBD1. This CDR3 has 15 residues. Losses at the gene ends were 6 bases for V and 5 bases for J; bases not matched to a gene: 10. The germline V gene has CDR1 MNHEY and CDR2 SMNVEV (reference sequence). The CDR3 DNA sequence: TGTGCCAGCAGATCGGACAGGGGGTTTACTAACGAGCAGTACTTC. This gives the protein CASRSDRGFTNEQYF.

V gene TRBV6-5 combines with J gene TRBJ1-1; D ambiguous. The germline CDR1 and CDR2 sequences are MNHEY and SVGAGI. This CDR3 is built from 15 residues. V lost 0 bases to trimming and J lost 1 base, with 9 bases between them. CDR3 sequence (DNA): TGTGCCAGCAGTTACTCGATTGAAGGGAACACTGAAGCTTTCTTT. It is translated as CASSYSIEGNTEAFF.

The V and J genes are TRBV7-7 and TRBJ2-7, with 12 bases identical to TRBD2. CDR1 SSHAT and CDR2 FNYEAQ come from the germline V gene (reference sequence). V was pared by 5 bases and J by 6 bases, with 8 bases of the junction left unmatched. CDR3 length: 15 residues. The CDR3 reads CASSPGLAGLVEQYF. In DNA, the CDR3 is TGTGCCAGCAGCCCAGGACTAGCGGGATTAGTCGAGCAGTACTTC.

Turning to this clone: This same CDR3 is encoded by further DNA sequences in the sample. The J gene is TRBJ1-5, the V gene TRBV5-1, with TRBD1 matching over 7 bases. V gave up 4 bases and J gave up 0 bases; unmatched junction bases: 4. The CDR3 is 15 amino acids. CDR1 and CDR2 (germline): SGHRS, YFSETQ. CDR3 DNA sequence: TGCGCCAGCAGCCTGGGACAGACTAGCAATCAGCCCCAGCATTTT. Amino acids: CASSLGQTSNQPQHF.

CDR3 sequence reads: CASSQDRRNTEAFF. In nucleotides, the CDR3 is TGTGCCAGCTCCCAGGACAGGAGGAACACTGAAGCTTTCTTT. V is TRBV18 and J is TRBJ1-1; TRBD1 agrees at 7 bases. V lost 6 bases to trimming and J lost 1 base; unmatched junction nucleotides: 5. This CDR3 region has 14 residues. Germline lookup yields CDR1 KGHSH and CDR2 LQKENI.

For this clone: The sample has other DNA sequences that encode this CDR3 too. The chain carries TRBV14 and TRBJ1-1; the D is unclear. In germline, CDR1 is SGHDN, CDR2 FVKESK. V was pared by 4 bases and J by 2 bases, with 5 bases between. This CDR3 has 12 residues. CDR3 residues: CASSRQNTEAFF. CDR3 nucleotide sequence: TGTGCCAGCAGCCGACAAAACACTGAAGCTTTCTTT.